Listed here is a single TCR beta chain. This sample was taken from a study of blood T cell repertoires in COVID-19. Those enrolled in Seattle joined during active infection and were followed longitudinally afterward. Germline-derived CDR1 and CDR2 are SGHDN and FVKESK. Trimming removed 10 bases at V and 1 base at J, with 16 bases between. The CDR3 is made up of 14 amino acids. Using immunoSEQ multiplex PCR, the repertoire was profiled, and TCRdb retains in-frame clones only, with some absent. The table has 250,000 to 300,000 clones, roughly 90% seen once; the top ten hold approximately 10%. The chain is built from TRBV14 and TRBJ1-1; D is ambiguous. This TCR derives from a woman in her 30s with COVID-19, enrolled during active disease. Sequencing used peripheral blood. CDR3 loop: CAIQRVRKNTEAFF. In nucleotides, the CDR3 is TGTGCCATCCAGCGAGTACGGAAGAACACTGAAGCTTTCTTT.